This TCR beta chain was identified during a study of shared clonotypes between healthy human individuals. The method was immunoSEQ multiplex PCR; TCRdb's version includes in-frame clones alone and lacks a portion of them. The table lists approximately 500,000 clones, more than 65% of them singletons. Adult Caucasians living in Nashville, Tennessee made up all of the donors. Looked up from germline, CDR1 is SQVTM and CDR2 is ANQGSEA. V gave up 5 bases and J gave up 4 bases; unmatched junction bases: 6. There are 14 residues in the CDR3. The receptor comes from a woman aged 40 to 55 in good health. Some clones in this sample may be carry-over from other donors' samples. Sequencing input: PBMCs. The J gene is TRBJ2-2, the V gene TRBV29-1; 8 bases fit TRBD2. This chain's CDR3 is CSVLTSGTTGELFF. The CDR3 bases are TGCAGCGTTCTCACTAGCGGCACCACCGGGGAGCTGTTTTTT.